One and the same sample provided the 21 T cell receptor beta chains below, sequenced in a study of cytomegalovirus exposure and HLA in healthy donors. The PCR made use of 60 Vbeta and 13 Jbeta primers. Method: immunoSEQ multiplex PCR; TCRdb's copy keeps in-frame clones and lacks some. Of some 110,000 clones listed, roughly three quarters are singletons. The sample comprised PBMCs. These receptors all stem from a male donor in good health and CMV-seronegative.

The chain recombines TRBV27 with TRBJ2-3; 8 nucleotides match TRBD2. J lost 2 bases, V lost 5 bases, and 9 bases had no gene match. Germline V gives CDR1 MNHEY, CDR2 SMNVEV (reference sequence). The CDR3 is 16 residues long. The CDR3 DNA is TGTGCCAGCAGTGACCAACAGCGGGAGAACACAGATACGCAGTATTTT. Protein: CASSDQQRENTDTQYF.

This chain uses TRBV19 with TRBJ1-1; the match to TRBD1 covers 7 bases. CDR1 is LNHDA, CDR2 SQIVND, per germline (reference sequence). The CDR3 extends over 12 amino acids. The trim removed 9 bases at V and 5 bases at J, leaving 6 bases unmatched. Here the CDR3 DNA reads TGTGCCAGCTCCGGCAGGGGGACTGAAGCTTTCTTT. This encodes CASSGRGTEAFF.

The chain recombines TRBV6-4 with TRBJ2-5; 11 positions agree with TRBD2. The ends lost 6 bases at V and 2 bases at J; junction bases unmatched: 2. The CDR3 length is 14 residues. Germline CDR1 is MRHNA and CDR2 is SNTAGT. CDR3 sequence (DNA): TGTGCCAGCAGCCGGACTAGCGGGCAAGAGACCCAGTACTTC. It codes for CASSRTSGQETQYF.

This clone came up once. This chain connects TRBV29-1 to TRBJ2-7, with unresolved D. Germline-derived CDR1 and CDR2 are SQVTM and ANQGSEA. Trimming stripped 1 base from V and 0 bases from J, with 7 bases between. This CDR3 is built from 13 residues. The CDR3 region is CSVEGQYSYEQYF. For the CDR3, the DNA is TGCAGCGTTGAAGGGCAGTACTCCTACGAGCAGTACTTC.

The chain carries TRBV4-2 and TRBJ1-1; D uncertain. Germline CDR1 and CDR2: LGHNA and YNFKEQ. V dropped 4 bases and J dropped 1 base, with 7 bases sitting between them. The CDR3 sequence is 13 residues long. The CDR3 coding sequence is TGTGCCAGCAGCCTAACAGAGAACACTGAAGCTTTCTTT. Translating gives CASSLTENTEAFF.

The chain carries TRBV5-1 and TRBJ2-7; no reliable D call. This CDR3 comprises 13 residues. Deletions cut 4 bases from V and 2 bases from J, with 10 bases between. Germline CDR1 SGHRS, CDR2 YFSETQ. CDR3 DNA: TGCGCCAGCAGCCCCGTTAACACCTACGAGCAGTACTTC. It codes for CASSPVNTYEQYF.

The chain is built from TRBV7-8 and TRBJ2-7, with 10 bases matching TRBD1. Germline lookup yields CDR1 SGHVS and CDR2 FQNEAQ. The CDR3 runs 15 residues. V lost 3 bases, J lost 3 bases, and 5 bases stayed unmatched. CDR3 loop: CASSFRRDRGYEQYF. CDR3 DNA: TGTGCCAGCAGCTTTCGGCGGGACAGGGGCTACGAGCAGTACTTC.

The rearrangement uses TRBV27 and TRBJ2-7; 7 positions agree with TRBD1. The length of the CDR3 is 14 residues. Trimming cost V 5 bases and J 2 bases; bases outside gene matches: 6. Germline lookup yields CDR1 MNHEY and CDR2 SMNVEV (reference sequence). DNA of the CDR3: TGTGCCAGCAGTCCCAGGACAGGTACCTACGAGCAGTACTTC. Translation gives CASSPRTGTYEQYF.

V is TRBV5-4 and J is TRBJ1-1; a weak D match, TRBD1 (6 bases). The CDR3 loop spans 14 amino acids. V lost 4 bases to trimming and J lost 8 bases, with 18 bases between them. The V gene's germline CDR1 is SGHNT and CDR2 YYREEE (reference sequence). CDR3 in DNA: TGTGCCAGCAGCCCGGGGGGGCAGAGAGAAGAAGCTTTCTTT. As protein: CASSPGGQREEAFF. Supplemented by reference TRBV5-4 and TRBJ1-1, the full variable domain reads ETGVTQSPTHLIKTRGQQVTLRCSSQSGHNTVSWYQQALGQGPQFIFQYYREEENGRGNFPPRFSGLQFPNYSSELNVNALELDDSALYLCASSPGGQREEAFFGQGTRLTVV.

CDR3 sequence: CASSFSSGANVLTF. In DNA form, the CDR3 reads TGTGCCAGCAGCTTTAGCTCTGGGGCCAACGTCCTGACTTTC. The chain joins TRBV5-5 to TRBJ2-6; D unclear. V lost 2 bases, J lost 0 bases, and 3 bases lay in between. CDR1 is SGHKS and CDR2 is YYEKEE in the germline V gene (reference sequence). This CDR3 has 14 amino acids.

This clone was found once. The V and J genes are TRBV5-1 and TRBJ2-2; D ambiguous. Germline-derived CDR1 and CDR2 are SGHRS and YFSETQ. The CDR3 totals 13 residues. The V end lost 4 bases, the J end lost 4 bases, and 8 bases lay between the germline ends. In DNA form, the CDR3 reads TGCGCCAGCAGCACTTTTCTCACCGGGGAGCTGTTTTTT. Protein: CASSTFLTGELFF.

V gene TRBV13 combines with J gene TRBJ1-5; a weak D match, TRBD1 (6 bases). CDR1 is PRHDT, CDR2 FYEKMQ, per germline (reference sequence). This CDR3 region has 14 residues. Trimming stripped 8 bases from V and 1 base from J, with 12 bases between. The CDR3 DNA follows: TGTGCCAGCGGCCTAAGGGGGAGCAATCAGCCCCAGCATTTT. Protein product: CASGLRGSNQPQHF.

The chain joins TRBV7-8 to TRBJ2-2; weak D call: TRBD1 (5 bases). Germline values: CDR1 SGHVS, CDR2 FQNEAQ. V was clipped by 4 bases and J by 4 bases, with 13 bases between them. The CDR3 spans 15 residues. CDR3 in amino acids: CASSSSGIGTGELFF. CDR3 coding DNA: TGTGCCAGCAGCTCCTCAGGGATCGGCACCGGGGAGCTGTTTTTT.

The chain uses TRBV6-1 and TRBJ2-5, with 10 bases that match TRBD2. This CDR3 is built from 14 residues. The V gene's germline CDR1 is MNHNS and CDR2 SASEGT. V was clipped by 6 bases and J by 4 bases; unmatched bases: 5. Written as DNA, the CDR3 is TGTGCCAGCAGCCGGACTAGCGGCGGAGAGACCCAGTACTTC. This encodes CASSRTSGGETQYF.

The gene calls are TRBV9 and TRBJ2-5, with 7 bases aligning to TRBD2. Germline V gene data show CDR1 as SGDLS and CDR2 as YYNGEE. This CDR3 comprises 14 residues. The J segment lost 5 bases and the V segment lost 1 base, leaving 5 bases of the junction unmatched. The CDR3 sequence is CASSVTGGSETQYF. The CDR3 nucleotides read TGTGCCAGCAGCGTAACGGGAGGTTCGGAGACCCAGTACTTC.

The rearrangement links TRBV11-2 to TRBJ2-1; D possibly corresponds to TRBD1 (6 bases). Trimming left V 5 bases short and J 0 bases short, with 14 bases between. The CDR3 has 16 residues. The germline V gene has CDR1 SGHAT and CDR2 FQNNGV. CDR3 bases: TGTGCCAGCAGCATAAACACAGGGCGCTCCTACAATGAGCAGTTCTTC. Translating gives CASSINTGRSYNEQFF.

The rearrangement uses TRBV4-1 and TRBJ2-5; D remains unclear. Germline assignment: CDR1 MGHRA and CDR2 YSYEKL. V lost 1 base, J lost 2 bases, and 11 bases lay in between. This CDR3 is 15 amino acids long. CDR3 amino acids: CASSQALHRQETQYF. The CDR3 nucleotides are TGCGCCAGCAGCCAAGCACTCCACAGACAAGAGACCCAGTACTTC.

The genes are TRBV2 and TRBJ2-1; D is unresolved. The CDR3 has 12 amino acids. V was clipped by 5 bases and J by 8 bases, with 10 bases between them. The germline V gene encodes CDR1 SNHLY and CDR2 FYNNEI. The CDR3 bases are TGTGCCAGCAGTTCCTTCCGGGATGAGCAGTTCTTC. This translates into CASSSFRDEQFF.

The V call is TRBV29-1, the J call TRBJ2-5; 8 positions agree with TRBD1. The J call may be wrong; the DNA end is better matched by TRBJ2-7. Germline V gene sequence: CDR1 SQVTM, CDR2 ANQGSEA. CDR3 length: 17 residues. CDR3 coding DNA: TGCAGCGTTGAAGAGGTCAGTCGGCGGACAGGGTCCTACGAGCAGTACTTC. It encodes CSVEEVSRRTGSYEQYF.

CDR3 in DNA: TGTGCCAGCAGCAGCGGGACCCCCCTGGGGAATGAGCAGTTCTTC. Its translation: CASSSGTPLGNEQFF. The genes are TRBV6-6 and TRBJ2-1, with 7 bases aligning to TRBD2. V shed 6 bases and J 7 bases; nucleotides not matched to a gene: 12. This CDR3 region has 15 residues. The germline CDR1 and CDR2 sequences are MNHNY and SVGAGI (reference sequence).

This CDR3 is CASSLPTDRETKAFF. The CDR3 nucleotides are TGTGCCAGTAGTCTTCCCACGGACAGGGAAACTAAAGCTTTCTTT. V is TRBV19 and J is TRBJ1-1; 8 bases align to TRBD1. The CDR3 has 15 amino acids. Germline trimming cut 5 bases from V and 9 bases from J; bases unmatched to any gene: 14. The germline CDR1 and CDR2 sequences are LNHDA and SQIVND (reference sequence).